This TCR beta chain was recorded in a study of T cells in localized non-small cell lung cancer. Germline CDR1 LNHDA, CDR2 SQIVND (reference sequence). After removal of 6 bases from V and 1 base from J, the junction contained 7 bases not matched to a gene. The CDR3 sequence is 16 residues long. Overall study findings and caveats: Longer overall survival was linked to higher blood T cell density. Uninvolved adjacent lung showed the highest T cell clonality, exceeding tumor.

Regarding this clone: Antigen unknown.

Sequencing was performed with immunoSEQ multiplex PCR; in TCRdb, only in-frame clones are kept and a portion is missing. The top ten hold around 6.4% of the sample, which has 30,000 to 40,000 clones, 70% to 90% seen once. The chain links TRBV19 to TRBJ2-5, with 11 bases lining up with TRBD2. This specimen was peripheral blood, taken before any cancer treatment. This TCR was recovered from a man aged 40 to 69 with stage I lung adenocarcinoma. The CDR3 loop is CASRPPGLAAQETQYF. The CDR3 DNA reads as TGTGCCAGTAGACCGCCGGGACTAGCGGCCCAAGAGACCCAGTACTTC. Filled out from reference TRBV19 and TRBJ2-5, the complete variable domain reads DGGITQSPKYLFRKEGQNVTLSCEQNLNHDAMYWYRQDPGQGLRLIYYSQIVNDFQKGDIAEGYSVSREKKESFPLTVTSAQKNPTAFYLCASRPPGLAAQETQYFGPGTRLLVL.